Listed below are T cell receptor beta chains from one sample, sequenced in a study of blood T cell repertoires in COVID-19. TCRdb's copy holds only in-frame clones and misses some; the assay was immunoSEQ multiplex PCR. The profile shows about 140,000 clones, over 80% of them singletons. The sample consisted of PBMCs or T cells enriched from blood (not recorded which). The receptors stem from a man aged 55 to 70 who had recovered from COVID-19. Each CDR3 is given with its conserved first and last residue. A D gene is named only where the DNA matches it firmly. Only some rows state a clone size, as once, few, many or a class for expanded clones.

CAISVTTGGTEAFF	TGTGCCATCAGCGTCACTACAGGGGGGACTGAAGCTTTCTTT	TRBJ1-1	TRBD1	14	TRBV10-3	NA
CAWGRRLAGGPTDTQYF	TGTGCCTGGGGCAGAAGACTAGCGGGGGGGCCCACAGATACGCAGTATTTT	TRBJ2-3	TRBD2	17	TRBV30	NA
CASSSWQGRNEQFF	TGTGCCAGCAGTTCTTGGCAGGGGCGGAATGAGCAGTTCTTC	TRBJ2-1	NA	14	TRBV27	NA
CASSEQPRGSTDTQYF	TGTGCCAGCAGTGAGCAACCCAGGGGATCCACAGATACGCAGTATTTT	TRBJ2-3	NA	16	TRBV6-1	NA
CAWAQDRARYNEQFF	TGTGCCTGGGCCCAGGACAGGGCGAGGTACAATGAGCAGTTCTTC	TRBJ2-1	TRBD1	15	TRBV30	NA
CASSEDPGGRETQYF	TGTGCCAGCAGTGAAGATCCAGGGGGCAGGGAGACCCAGTACTTC	TRBJ2-5	TRBD1	15	TRBV6-1	NA
CASRPTSDTGELFF	TGTGCCAGCAGACCGACTAGTGACACCGGGGAGCTGTTTTTT	TRBJ2-2	NA	14	TRBV7-2	NA
CAGTGGLAKNIQYF	TGTGCCGGGACAGGGGGGCTAGCCAAAAACATTCAGTACTTC	TRBJ2-4	TRBD1	14	TRBV7-9	NA
CASSLGTVFPYEQYF	TGTGCCAGCAGTTTAGGGACAGTGTTCCCCTACGAGCAGTACTTC	TRBJ2-7	TRBD1	15	TRBV28	few
CASGQDTDSPLHF	TGTGCCAGCGGGCAGGATACCGATTCACCCCTCCACTTT	TRBJ1-6	NA	13	TRBV2	NA
CASSQVGTGAVGGYTF	TGCGCCAGCAGCCAAGTAGGGACAGGGGCCGTCGGTGGCTACACCTTC	TRBJ1-2	TRBD1	16	TRBV4-1	few
CASSPIIRQEMNTEAFF	TGTGCCAGCTCACCCATCATAAGACAGGAGATGAACACTGAAGCTTTCTTT	TRBJ1-1	NA	17	TRBV18	few
CASSRTGDRIGEQYF	TGTGCCAGCAGCCGGACAGGGGATCGTATTGGCGAGCAGTACTTC	TRBJ2-7	TRBD1	15	TRBV7-8	NA
CASRGTGGNSPLHF	TGTGCCAGCAGAGGGACAGGGGGCAATTCACCCCTCCACTTT	TRBJ1-6	TRBD1	14	TRBV6-6	NA
CASSEGDYGYTF	TGTGCCAGCAGCGAGGGGGACTATGGCTACACCTTC	TRBJ1-2	NA	12	TRBV21-1	NA
CASSYGGQVPEQYF	TGTGCCAGCAGTTACGGAGGACAGGTCCCCGAGCAGTACTTC	TRBJ2-7	TRBD1	14	TRBV6-5	NA
CASSVVQGVGEAFF	TGTGCCAGCAGCGTAGTACAAGGGGTCGGTGAAGCTTTCTTT	TRBJ1-1	NA	14	TRBV9	NA
CASSLLRDTEAFF	TGTGCCAGCTCCCTGCTTAGAGACACTGAAGCTTTCTTT	TRBJ1-1	NA	13	TRBV12-3/TRBV12-4	NA
CASSLQQGRGNSPLHF	TGTGCCAGCAGTTTACAACAGGGTCGAGGTAATTCACCCCTCCACTTT	TRBJ1-6	NA	16	TRBV27	NA
CASTWGGAGNQPQHF	TGTGCCAGCACTTGGGGGGGCGCGGGCAATCAGCCCCAGCATTTT	TRBJ1-5	NA	15	TRBV2	NA
CASSQSLGAIVTGELFF	TGCGCCAGCAGTCAATCTCTAGGGGCGATCGTCACCGGGGAGCTGTTTTTT	TRBJ2-2	NA	17	TRBV23-1	NA
CASRISGTGGEKLFF	TGTGCCAGCAGAATCTCCGGGACAGGGGGAGAAAAACTGTTTTTT	TRBJ1-4	TRBD1	15	TRBV19	NA
CASSLDRANEKLFF	TGCGCCAGCAGCTTGGACCGCGCTAATGAAAAACTGTTTTTT	TRBJ1-4	NA	14	TRBV5-1	once
CASSQISGWYNEQFF	TGTGCCAGCAGCCAAATTAGCGGTTGGTACAATGAGCAGTTCTTC	TRBJ2-1	NA	15	TRBV28	NA
CASSIMTGGSGANVLTF	TGTGCCAGTAGTATAATGACGGGGGGCTCTGGGGCCAACGTCCTGACTTTC	TRBJ2-6	TRBD2	17	TRBV19	NA
CASRDRGYSPLHF	TGTGCCAGCAGGGATAGGGGTTATTCACCCCTCCACTTT	TRBJ1-6	NA	13	TRBV2	NA
CASSFYTGKDTEAFF	TGTGCCAGCAGTTTCTACACAGGGAAGGACACTGAAGCTTTCTTT	TRBJ1-1	NA	15	TRBV27	NA
CASSIRQGMANVLTF	TGTGCCAGTAGTATTAGACAGGGTATGGCCAACGTCCTGACTTTC	TRBJ2-6	TRBD1	15	TRBV19	NA
CASSHGSGNTIYF	TGTGCCAGCAGCCACGGGTCCGGAAACACCATATATTTT	TRBJ1-3	NA	13	TRBV7-8	NA